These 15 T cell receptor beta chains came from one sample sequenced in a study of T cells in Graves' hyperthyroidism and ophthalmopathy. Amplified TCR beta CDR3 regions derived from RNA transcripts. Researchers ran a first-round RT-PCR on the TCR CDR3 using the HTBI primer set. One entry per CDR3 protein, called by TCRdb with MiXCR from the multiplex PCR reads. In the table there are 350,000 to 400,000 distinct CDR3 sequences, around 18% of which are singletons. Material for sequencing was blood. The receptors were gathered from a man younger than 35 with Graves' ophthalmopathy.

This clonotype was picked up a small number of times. The CDR3 sequence: CASSERGGRGRDSPLHF. The CDR3 DNA reads TGTGCCAGCAGTGAAAGGGGGGGTAGAGGCCGGGATTCACCCCTCCACTTT. The chain couples TRBV6-1 to TRBJ1-6, with a possible D match to TRBD1 (6 bases). V lost 2 bases and J lost 8, with 19 bases in between. CDR3 size: 17 residues. Germline V gene sequence: CDR1 MNHNS, CDR2 SASEGT.

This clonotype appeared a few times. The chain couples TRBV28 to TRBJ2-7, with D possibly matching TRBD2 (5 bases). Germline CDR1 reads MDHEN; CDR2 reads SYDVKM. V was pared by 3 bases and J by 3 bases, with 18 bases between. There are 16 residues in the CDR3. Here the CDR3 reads CASSLSAWSRGYEQYF. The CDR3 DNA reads TGTGCCAGCAGTTTGTCGGCTTGGTCACGGGGCTACGAGCAGTACTTC.

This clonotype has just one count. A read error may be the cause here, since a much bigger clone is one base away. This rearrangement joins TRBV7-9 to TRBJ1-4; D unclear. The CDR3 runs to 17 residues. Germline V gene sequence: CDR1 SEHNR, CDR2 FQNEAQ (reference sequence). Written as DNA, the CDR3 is TGTGCCAGCAGCTCTAGGTCCTTCCCCATTGGTAATGGAAAACTGTTTTTT. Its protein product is CASSSRSFPIGNGKLFF.

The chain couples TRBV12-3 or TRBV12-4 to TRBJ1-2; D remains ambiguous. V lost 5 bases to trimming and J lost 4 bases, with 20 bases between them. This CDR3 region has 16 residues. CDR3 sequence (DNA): TGTGCCAGCAGTCCGGGCGGTAGTGGGCGGGTCTATGGCTACACCTTC. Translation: CASSPGGSGRVYGYTF.

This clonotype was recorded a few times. The DNA of the CDR3 is TGTGCCAGCAGCCCACAGTACTCTGGAAACACCATATATTTT. Amino acids: CASSPQYSGNTIYF. The chain couples TRBV11-2 to TRBJ1-3; the D is unclear. This CDR3 has 14 amino acids. CDR1 and CDR2 (germline): SGHAT, FQNNGV. V was pared by 5 bases and J by 0 bases, with 8 bases between.

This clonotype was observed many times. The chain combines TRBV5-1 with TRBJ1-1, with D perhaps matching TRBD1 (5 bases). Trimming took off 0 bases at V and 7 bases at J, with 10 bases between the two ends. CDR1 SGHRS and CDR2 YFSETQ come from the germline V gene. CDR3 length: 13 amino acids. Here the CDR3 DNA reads TGCGCCAGCAGCTTGGCGGGGCAGGGTGAAGCTTTCTTT. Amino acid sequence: CASSLAGQGEAFF.

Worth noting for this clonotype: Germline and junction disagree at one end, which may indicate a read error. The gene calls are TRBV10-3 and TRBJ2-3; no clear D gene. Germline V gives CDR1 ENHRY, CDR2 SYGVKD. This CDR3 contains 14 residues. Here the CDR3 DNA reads TGTGCCACCAGTGAGTCGACCTCCGTAGATACGCAGTATTTT. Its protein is CATSESTSVDTQYF.

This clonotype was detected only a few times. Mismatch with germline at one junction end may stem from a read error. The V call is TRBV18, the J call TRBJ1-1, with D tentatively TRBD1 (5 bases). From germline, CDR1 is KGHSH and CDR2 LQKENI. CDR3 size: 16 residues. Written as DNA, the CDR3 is TGTGTCAGCTCACCAGTCCGCGGAGGGGTGAACACTGAAGCTTTCTTT. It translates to CVSSPVRGGVNTEAFF.

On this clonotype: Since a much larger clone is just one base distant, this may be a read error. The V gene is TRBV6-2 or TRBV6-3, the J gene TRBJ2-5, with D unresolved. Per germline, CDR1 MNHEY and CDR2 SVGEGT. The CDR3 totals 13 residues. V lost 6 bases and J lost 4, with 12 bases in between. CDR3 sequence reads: CASSNDMGETQYF. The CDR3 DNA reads TGTGCCAGCAGCAACGACATGGGAGAGACCCAGTACTTC.

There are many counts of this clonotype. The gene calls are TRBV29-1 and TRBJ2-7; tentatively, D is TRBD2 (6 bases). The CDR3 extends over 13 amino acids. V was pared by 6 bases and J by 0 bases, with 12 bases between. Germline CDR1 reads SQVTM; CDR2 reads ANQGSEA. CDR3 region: CSVRGMASYEQYF. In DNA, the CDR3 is TGCAGCGTACGGGGGATGGCCTCCTACGAGCAGTACTTC.

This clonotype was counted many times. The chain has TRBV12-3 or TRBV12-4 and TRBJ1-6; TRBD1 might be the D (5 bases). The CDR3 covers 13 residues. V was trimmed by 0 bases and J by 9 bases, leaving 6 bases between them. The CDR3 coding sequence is TGTGCCAGCAGTTTAGCCAGGGTTTCACCCCTCCACTTT. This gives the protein CASSLARVSPLHF.

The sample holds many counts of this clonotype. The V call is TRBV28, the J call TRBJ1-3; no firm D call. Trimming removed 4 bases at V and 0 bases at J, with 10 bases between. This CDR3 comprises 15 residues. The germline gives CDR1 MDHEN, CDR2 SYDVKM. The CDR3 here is CASSSPNSSGNTIYF. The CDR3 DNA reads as TGTGCCAGCAGTTCCCCTAATTCCTCTGGAAACACCATATATTTT.

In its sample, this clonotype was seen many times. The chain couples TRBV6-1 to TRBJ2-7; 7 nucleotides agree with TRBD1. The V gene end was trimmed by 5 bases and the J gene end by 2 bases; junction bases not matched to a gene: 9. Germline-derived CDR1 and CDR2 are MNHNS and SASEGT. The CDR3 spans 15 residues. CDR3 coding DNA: TGTGCCAGCAGTCACCATCGGGACAGCACCTACGAGCAGTACTTC. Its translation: CASSHHRDSTYEQYF.

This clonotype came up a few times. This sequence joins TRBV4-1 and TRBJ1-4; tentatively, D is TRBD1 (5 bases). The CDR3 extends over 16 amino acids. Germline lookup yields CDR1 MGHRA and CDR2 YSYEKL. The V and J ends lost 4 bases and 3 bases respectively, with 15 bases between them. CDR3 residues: CASSLRRQSPNEKLFF. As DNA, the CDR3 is TGCGCCAGCAGCCTAAGGCGACAGTCACCTAATGAAAAACTGTTTTTT.

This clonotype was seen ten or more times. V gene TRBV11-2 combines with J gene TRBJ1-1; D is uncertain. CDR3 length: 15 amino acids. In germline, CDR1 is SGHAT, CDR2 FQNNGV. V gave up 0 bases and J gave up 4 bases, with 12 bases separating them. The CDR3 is CASSLDGHYTTEAFF. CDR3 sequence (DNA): TGTGCCAGCAGCTTAGATGGCCACTACACCACTGAAGCTTTCTTT.